These 7 T cell receptor beta chains were sequenced from one sample in a study of blood T cells in healthy people across ages (dated by TCRdb to about 2015). Receptor amplification or capture employed 5' RACE. The instrument given in TCRdb is Illumina HiSeq 2500. A second roughly 7 to 11 cycle PCR used a sample-barcoded 5' primer and a J-beta primer mix. The public reads were run again by TCRdb, first through fastp at Q25 and then through MiXCR, and only productive beta chains were kept. Merged by CDR3 protein, the rows form single entries marked with the most common genes and DNA. This sample has about 700,000 distinct CDR3 sequences in its table, and 32% of those were observed once. Approximately 15% of the sample goes to the ten largest clones. Sequencing input: blood. The receptors shown here come from a woman of 80 years or more in good health. Donor details come from another sample of the same person, matched by shared clones.

Note on this clonotype: It may be a read error: a sequence one base away is much more abundant. Without the conserved terminal phenylalanine or tryptophan, this CDR3 likely stems from a read error. The CDR3 DNA is TGCAGTGCCTCTCCCCAAGGACTTCAAGAGACCCAGTACGTC. Translation: CSASPQGLQETQYV. V usage is TRBV20-1 and J usage is TRBJ2-5; possibly TRBD2 for D (5 bases). The CDR3 is 14 residues long. Germline CDR1 reads DFQATT; CDR2 reads SNEGSKA (reference sequence). V was pared by 6 bases and J by 2 bases, with 16 bases between.

This clonotype has at least ten counts. A much larger clone differs from this one at a single base, so this may be a read error. The rearrangement uses TRBV7-3 and TRBJ2-1; D possibly uses TRBD1 or TRBD2 (6 bases each). V lost 3 bases and J lost 8, with 17 bases in between. The CDR3 runs 15 residues. Germline V gene sequence: CDR1 SGHTA, CDR2 FQGTGA. The CDR3: CASSLGGATGYEQFF. The CDR3 DNA follows: TGTGCCAGCAGCTTGGGCGGGGCGACAGGCTATGAGCAGTTCTTC.

The chain joins TRBV6-5 to TRBJ2-5, with D perhaps given as TRBD1 or TRBD2 (6 bases each). V was pared by 10 bases and J by 1 base, with 19 bases between. This CDR3 comprises 15 residues. Germline V gives CDR1 MNHEY, CDR2 SVGAGI. CDR3: CATRRLGGSQETQYF. The CDR3 DNA follows: TGTGCCACCCGTCGACTAGGGGGTTCCCAAGAGACCCAGTACTTC.

Ten or more counts support this clonotype. This sequence joins TRBV10-3 and TRBJ1-4, with TRBD1 matching over 9 bases. With 4 bases clipped from V and 8 bases from J, the junction kept 5 bases outside the gene matches. Germline-derived CDR1 and CDR2 are ENHRY and SYGVKD. The CDR3 totals 14 residues. DNA of the CDR3: TGTGCCATCAGTGCGATGGGGACAGGGGAAAAACTGTTTTTT. This codes for CAISAMGTGEKLFF.

In this sample, this clonotype turned up many times. This chain uses TRBV11-2 with TRBJ2-1, with D unresolved. Germline CDR1 SGHAT, CDR2 FQNNGV. Trimming shortened V by 4 bases and J by 12 bases, and 19 bases separated the two germline ends. The CDR3 extends over 14 amino acids. CDR3 region: CASSSEFLASWQFF. The CDR3 nucleotides are TGTGCCAGCAGCTCGGAGTTTCTGGCTTCATGGCAGTTCTTC.

The rearrangement uses TRBV24-1 and TRBJ1-2; TRBD1 aligns across 7 bases. CDR3 length equals 13 residues. Trimming took 9 bases from V and 6 from J; bases not matched to a gene: 9. The germline gives CDR1 KGHDR, CDR2 SFDVKD. In DNA form, the CDR3 reads TGTGCCACCGGAATAAACAGGGGCGATGGCTACACCTTC. Translation gives CATGINRGDGYTF.

There are a few counts of this clonotype. The genes are TRBV7-2 and TRBJ2-1; 10 nucleotides match TRBD2. Trimming took 5 bases from V and 9 from J; bases not matched to a gene: 10. The CDR3 consists of 15 residues. The germline V gene has CDR1 SGHTA and CDR2 FQGNSA. The CDR3 here is CASSASGGDWGEQFF. CDR3 DNA sequence: TGTGCCAGCAGCGCGAGCGGGGGGGATTGGGGTGAGCAGTTCTTC. Supplemented by reference TRBV7-2 and TRBJ2-1, the full variable domain reads GAGVSQSPSNKVTEKGKDVELRCDPISGHTALYWYRQSLGQGLEFLIYFQGNSAPDKSGLPSDRFSAERTGGSVSTLTIQRTQQEDSAVYLCASSASGGDWGEQFFGPGTRLTVL.